Shown below are 3 T cell receptor beta chains from a single sample sequenced in a study of long-term antiretroviral therapy in people with HIV. Sequencing relied on immunoSEQ assay v3.0, run at survey level. Profiled with immunoSEQ multiplex PCR; TCRdb holds only in-frame clones, not every one. Among about 25,000 clones listed, approximately 78% were seen once. Sequencing used unsorted PBMCs, obtained 2.9 years after starting antiretroviral therapy. All receptors come from a man aged 50 or older with HIV.

This clone was detected once. The chain combines TRBV2 with TRBJ2-5, with 8 positions matching TRBD2. The CDR3 consists of 14 residues. Losses at the gene ends were 7 bases for V and 2 bases for J; bases not matched to a gene: 6. CDR1 is SNHLY, CDR2 FYNNEI, per germline. CDR3 protein: CASTKTSEQETQYF. The CDR3 DNA is TGTGCCAGCACCAAGACTAGCGAGCAAGAGACCCAGTACTTC.

The chain is built from TRBV5-1 and TRBJ1-4, with D perhaps matching TRBD1 (5 bases). This CDR3 has 14 residues. The germline gives CDR1 SGHRS, CDR2 YFSETQ. V gave up 3 bases and J gave up 4 bases, with 10 bases separating them. The CDR3 reads CASSYGQGNEKLFF. CDR3 sequence (DNA): TGCGCCAGCAGCTATGGGCAGGGTAATGAAAAACTGTTTTTT.

The chain couples TRBV2 to TRBJ2-3, with D uncertain. The V gene's germline CDR1 is SNHLY and CDR2 FYNNEI. With 4 bases removed from V and 1 base from J, the gap between germline ends came to 6 bases. The CDR3 loop spans 13 amino acids. CDR3 nucleotides: TGTGCCAGCAGTGTACTCCGCACAGATACGCAGTATTTT. Encoded protein: CASSVLRTDTQYF.